The next 22 T cell receptor beta chains were all read from a single sample in a study of identical twins. TCRdb reanalysed the 5' RACE reads using MiXCR and keeps one entry per CDR3 protein. The sample consists of about 190,000 distinct CDR3 sequences, around 15% of them appearing once. These data are also associated with another study on T cells expressing NK-cell markers.

The specimen was CD8+ T cells sorted from blood. The receptors here all came from a woman younger than 30 in good health.

This CDR3 reads CASSLTSGGPDTQYF. In DNA form, the CDR3 reads TGTGCCAGCAGCTTAACTAGCGGGGGCCCAGATACGCAGTATTTT. The chain joins TRBV7-8 to TRBJ2-3; TRBD2 matches at 11 bases. The CDR3 runs to 15 residues. CDR1 is SGHVS and CDR2 is FQNEAQ in the germline V gene. V shed 2 bases, J shed 4 bases, and the junction held 2 bases outside the gene matches. Supplemented by reference TRBV7-8 and TRBJ2-3, the full variable domain reads GAGVSQSPRYKVAKRGQDVALRCDPISGHVSLFWYQQALGQGPEFLTYFQNEAQLDKSGLPSDRFFAERPEGSVSTLKIQRTQQEDSAVYLCASSLTSGGPDTQYFGPGTRLTVL.

The chain employs TRBV4-1 and TRBJ1-6, with 7 bases that match TRBD1. This CDR3 is built from 15 residues. V lost 2 bases to trimming and J lost 7 bases; unmatched junction nucleotides: 5. Germline CDR1 MGHRA, CDR2 YSYEKL. CDR3 bases: TGCGCCAGCAGCCAACCGACAGGGCTCAATTCACCCCTCCACTTT. Translating it yields CASSQPTGLNSPLHF.

The chain links TRBV27 to TRBJ1-1; a weak D match, TRBD1 (6 bases). The V gene's germline CDR1 is MNHEY and CDR2 SMNVEV (reference sequence). With 6 bases removed from V and 6 bases from J, the gap between germline ends came to 29 bases. This CDR3 comprises 18 residues. CDR3 residues: CASSYVGGSSRDNAEAFF. The CDR3 coding sequence is TGTGCCAGCAGCTACGTAGGCGGATCTTCCCGGGACAATGCTGAAGCTTTCTTT.

This clonotype showed up just a few times. V gene TRBV2 combines with J gene TRBJ1-2, with TRBD1 matching over 8 bases. Germline loops: CDR1 SNHLY, CDR2 FYNNEI. There are 14 residues in the CDR3. The junction had 13 bases not matched to a gene; V was cut back by 7 bases and J by 9 bases. The CDR3 reads CASTSEDRDGSYTF. In DNA form, the CDR3 reads TGTGCCAGCACCTCTGAGGACAGGGACGGAAGCTACACCTTC.

The gene calls are TRBV29-1 and TRBJ2-1; the match to TRBD2 covers 7 bases. The germline V gene encodes CDR1 SQVTM and CDR2 ANQGSEA. J was trimmed by 0 bases and V by 1 base; bases with no gene match: 3. The CDR3 runs 15 residues. The CDR3: CSVEATGGSYNEQFF. The CDR3, as DNA: TGCAGCGTTGAAGCAACGGGGGGCTCCTACAATGAGCAGTTCTTC.

V and J are TRBV19 and TRBJ1-3; D not certain. Germline-derived CDR1 and CDR2 are LNHDA and SQIVND (reference sequence). The CDR3 runs to 11 residues. V lost 7 bases to trimming and J lost 4 bases, with 5 bases between them. Written as DNA, the CDR3 is TGTGCCAGTACCGAGGGAAACACCATATATTTT. Translating it yields CASTEGNTIYF.

This clonotype was observed a few times. V is TRBV20-1 and J is TRBJ1-5; no definite D call. Trimming shortened V by 7 bases and J by 1 base, and 8 bases separated the two germline ends. There are 12 residues in the CDR3. The germline CDR1 and CDR2 sequences are DFQATT and SNEGSKA (reference sequence). CDR3 in DNA: TGCAGTGTGCCCATCAGCAATCAGCCCCAGCATTTT. Protein sequence: CSVPISNQPQHF.

This clonotype was counted between two and nine times. V and J are TRBV9 and TRBJ2-2, with a weak D call TRBD2 (7 bases). V gave up 3 bases and J gave up 5 bases, with 20 bases separating them. The germline CDR1 and CDR2 sequences are SGDLS and YYNGEE. The CDR3 has 17 amino acids. The CDR3 nucleotides are TGTGCCAGCAGCGCTTCAACTAGGGGGGGTGTTACCGGGGAGCTGTTTTTT. It is translated as CASSASTRGGVTGELFF.

The chain employs TRBV9 and TRBJ2-1, with a weak D call TRBD1 (6 bases). V was cut by 3 bases and J by 0 bases, with 10 bases left in between. Germline CDR1 and CDR2: SGDLS and YYNGEE. The CDR3 runs 15 residues. CDR3 amino acids: CASSATGSSYNEQFF. In nucleotides, the CDR3 is TGTGCCAGCAGCGCCACAGGGAGCTCCTACAATGAGCAGTTCTTC.

This clonotype was observed at least ten times. This chain links TRBV5-6 with TRBJ2-3, with a tentative D call TRBD2 (7 bases). Germline V CDR1 and CDR2: SGHDT, YYEEEE. V was cut by 4 bases and J by 4 bases, with 10 bases left in between. The CDR3 contains 13 residues. The CDR3 spells CASSGGAPDTQYF. As DNA, the CDR3 is TGTGCCAGCAGCGGGGGGGCCCCAGATACGCAGTATTTT.

This clonotype has a count of ten or more. The chain recombines TRBV11-1 with TRBJ2-1; 15 bases line up with TRBD2. The CDR3 is 18 residues long. J lost 9 bases, V lost 6 bases, and 15 bases had no gene match. Per the germline V gene, CDR1 is SGHAT and CDR2 is FQDESV (reference sequence). The CDR3 DNA reads TGTGCCAGCAGATTGGGACTAGCGGGAGGTAATTCTTTGGGTGAGCAGTTCTTC. Translated: CASRLGLAGGNSLGEQFF.

Comments on this clonotype: The junction departs from the called germline gene at one end, perhaps through a read error. The V call is TRBV6-5, the J call TRBJ1-6; D unresolved. The CDR3 consists of 12 residues. Germline-derived CDR1 and CDR2 are MNHEY and SVGAGI. The CDR3 nucleotides are TGTGCCAACAGTTGGGGAGGTTCACACCTCCACTTT. Its protein product is CANSWGGSHLHF.

The chain combines TRBV3-1 with TRBJ2-2; D gene uncertain. Trimming took off 4 bases at V and 0 bases at J, with 9 bases between the two ends. Germline values: CDR1 LGHDT, CDR2 YNNKEL (reference sequence). The CDR3 sequence is 15 residues long. CDR3 residues: CASSPYGSNTGELFF. CDR3 nucleotide sequence: TGTGCCAGCAGCCCCTACGGGTCGAACACCGGGGAGCTGTTTTTT. Full variable domain (missing parts from reference TRBV3-1 and TRBJ2-2): DTAVSQTPKYLVTQMGNDKSIKCEQNLGHDTMYWYKQDSKKFLKIMFSYNNKELIINETVPNRFSPKSPDKAHLNLHINSLELGDSAVYFCASSPYGSNTGELFFGEGSRLTVL.

The chain carries TRBV12-3 or TRBV12-4 and TRBJ2-1, with 13 bases fitting TRBD2. With V trimmed by 5 bases and J by 3 bases, 1 base remained unmatched. The CDR3 spans 15 residues. CDR3 loop: CASSGLAGVYNEQFF. CDR3 in DNA: TGTGCCAGCAGTGGACTAGCGGGAGTCTACAATGAGCAGTTCTTC.

This clonotype was detected only a few times. The chain links TRBV7-2 to TRBJ2-7; no clear D. This CDR3 comprises 14 residues. The V end lost 6 bases, the J end lost 4 bases, and 16 bases lay between the germline ends. CDR1 is SGHTA, CDR2 FQGNSA, per germline. CDR3 protein: CASSPLGYLYEQYF. The DNA for the CDR3 is TGTGCCAGCAGTCCACTGGGGTATCTGTACGAGCAGTACTTC.

This clonotype was detected ten times or more. V gene TRBV7-6 combines with J gene TRBJ2-3; 8 bases agree with TRBD2. The CDR3 has 17 amino acids. Germline CDR1 and CDR2: SGHVS and FNYEAQ. The J segment lost 3 bases and the V segment lost 1 base, leaving 9 bases of the junction unmatched. The CDR3, as DNA: TGTGCCAGCAGCTTAGGCGCCTTGAGCGGGAGTACAGATACGCAGTATTTT. The encoded protein is CASSLGALSGSTDTQYF.

The chain recombines TRBV12-3 or TRBV12-4 with TRBJ2-5; D is unclear. Trimming removed 7 bases at V and 3 bases at J, with 18 bases between. The CDR3 consists of 15 residues. The CDR3 nucleotides read TGTGCCAGCAATTTGGGTTCTATAGAAGAAGAGACCCAGTACTTC. Amino acid sequence: CASNLGSIEEETQYF.

This clonotype has at least ten counts. The chain employs TRBV29-1 and TRBJ1-1; perhaps TRBD1 as D (6 bases). Germline lookup yields CDR1 SQVTM and CDR2 ANQGSEA. This CDR3 contains 12 residues. Trimming took off 3 bases at V and 9 bases at J, with 14 bases between the two ends. Written as DNA, the CDR3 is TGCAGCGTTGAGGGGGCCCAGGCACAAGCTTTCTTT. Its translation is CSVEGAQAQAFF.

This clonotype was seen at least ten times. This chain links TRBV29-1 with TRBJ2-5, with D uncertain. V was clipped by 4 bases and J by 5 bases, with 5 bases between them. The CDR3 length is 10 residues. Germline loops: CDR1 SQVTM, CDR2 ANQGSEA. CDR3 protein: CSVVGETQYF. The CDR3 DNA follows: TGCAGCGTTGTCGGGGAGACCCAGTACTTC.

The sample holds a few counts of this clonotype. The rearrangement joins TRBV12-3 or TRBV12-4 to TRBJ2-5, with D tentatively TRBD2 (5 bases). V was cut by 4 bases and J by 5 bases, with 14 bases left in between. This CDR3 spans 14 amino acids. The chain's CDR3 is CASSYGAEEETQYF. The DNA for the CDR3 is TGTGCCAGCAGTTATGGAGCGGAAGAGGAGACCCAGTACTTC.

V gene TRBV23-1 combines with J gene TRBJ1-5; perhaps TRBD1 as D (6 bases). TRBV23-1 is an open reading frame whose function is uncertain. There are 16 residues in the CDR3. Trimming removed 8 bases from V and 0 bases from J, with 17 bases in between. The CDR3 here is CASSTVRGYSNQPQHF. CDR3 sequence (DNA): TGCGCCAGCTCAACGGTCAGGGGCTATAGCAATCAGCCCCAGCATTTT.

This clonotype appeared many times. This chain joins TRBV2 and TRBJ1-5; 9 bases agree with TRBD1. CDR1 SNHLY and CDR2 FYNNEI come from the germline V gene. There are 15 residues in the CDR3. The trim removed 6 bases at V and 3 bases at J, leaving 6 bases unmatched. DNA of the CDR3: TGTGCCAGCAGGTCCGGGACAGGGTACAATCAGCCCCAGCATTTT. Translated, it gives CASRSGTGYNQPQHF. The variable domain in full, completed from reference TRBV2 and TRBJ1-5, reads EPEVTQTPSHQVTQMGQEVILRCVPISNHLYFYWYRQILGQKVEFLVSFYNNEISEKSEIFDDQFSVERPDGSNFTLKIRSTKLEDSAMYFCASRSGTGYNQPQHFGDGTRLSIL.